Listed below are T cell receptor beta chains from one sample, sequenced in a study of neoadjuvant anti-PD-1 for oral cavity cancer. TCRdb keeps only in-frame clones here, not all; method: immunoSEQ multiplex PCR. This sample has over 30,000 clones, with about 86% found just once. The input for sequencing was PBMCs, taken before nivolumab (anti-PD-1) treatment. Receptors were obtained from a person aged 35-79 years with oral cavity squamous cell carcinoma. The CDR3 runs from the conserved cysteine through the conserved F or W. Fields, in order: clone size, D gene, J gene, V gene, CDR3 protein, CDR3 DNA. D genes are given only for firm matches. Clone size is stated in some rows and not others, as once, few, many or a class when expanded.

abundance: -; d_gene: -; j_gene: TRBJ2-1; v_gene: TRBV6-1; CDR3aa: CASSEVVSYNEQFF; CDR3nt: TGTGCCAGCAGTGAAGTTGTCAGCTACAATGAGCAGTTCTTC
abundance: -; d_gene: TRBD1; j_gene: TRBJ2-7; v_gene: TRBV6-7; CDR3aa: CASNFTGQGYCEQYF; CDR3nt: TGTGCCAGCAACTTTACGGGACAGGGGTACTGCGAGCAGTACTTC
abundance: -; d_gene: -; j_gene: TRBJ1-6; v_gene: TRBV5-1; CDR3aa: CASSLNPTRAVVDSPLHF; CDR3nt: TGCGCCAGCAGCTTAAACCCCACGAGGGCAGTGGTGGATTCACCCCTCCACTTT
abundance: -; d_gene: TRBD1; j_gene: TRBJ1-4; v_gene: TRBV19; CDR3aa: CASSNPGQSATNEKLFF; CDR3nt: TGTGCCAGTAGTAATCCGGGACAGAGTGCAACTAATGAAAAACTGTTTTTT
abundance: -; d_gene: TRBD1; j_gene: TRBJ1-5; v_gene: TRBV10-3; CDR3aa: CAISAGGVSGQPQHF; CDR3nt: TGTGCCATCAGCGCAGGGGGCGTTAGCGGTCAGCCCCAGCATTTT
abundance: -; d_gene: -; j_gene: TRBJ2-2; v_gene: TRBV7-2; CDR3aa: CASSVTGSNTGELFF; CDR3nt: TGTGCCAGCAGCGTAACAGGGTCGAACACCGGGGAGCTGTTTTTT
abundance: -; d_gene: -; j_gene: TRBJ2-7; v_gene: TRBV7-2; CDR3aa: CASSQDRMPSYEQYF; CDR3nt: TGTGCCAGCAGCCAAGACAGGATGCCCTCCTACGAGCAGTACTTC
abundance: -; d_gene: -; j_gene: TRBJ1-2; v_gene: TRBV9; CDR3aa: CASSTRAGDHGYTF; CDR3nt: TGTGCCAGCAGCACCCGGGCAGGGGACCATGGCTACACCTTC
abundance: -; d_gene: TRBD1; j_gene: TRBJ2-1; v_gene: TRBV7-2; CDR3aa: CASRLDRGSNEQFF; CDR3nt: TGTGCCAGCCGCTTGGACAGGGGGTCTAATGAGCAGTTCTTC
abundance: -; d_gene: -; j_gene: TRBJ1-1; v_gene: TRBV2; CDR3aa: CASSVGGRVNTEAFF; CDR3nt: TGTGCCAGCAGTGTGGGCGGGCGGGTGAACACTGAAGCTTTCTTT
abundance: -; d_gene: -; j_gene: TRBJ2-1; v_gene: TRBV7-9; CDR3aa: CASTPGRYNEQFF; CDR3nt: TGTGCCAGCACCCCGGGACGCTACAATGAGCAGTTCTTC
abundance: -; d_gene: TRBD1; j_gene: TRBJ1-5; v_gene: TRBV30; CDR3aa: CAWSVGLNHRGWFSNQPQHF; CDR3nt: TGTGCCTGGAGTGTAGGGTTAAATCACAGGGGATGGTTTAGCAATCAGCCCCAGCATTTT
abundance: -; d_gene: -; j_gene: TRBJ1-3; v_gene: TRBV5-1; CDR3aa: CASSLMEVRSGNTIYF; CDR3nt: TGCGCCAGCAGCTTGATGGAGGTACGCTCTGGAAACACCATATATTTT
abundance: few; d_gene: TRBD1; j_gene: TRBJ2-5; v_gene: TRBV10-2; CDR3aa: CASSEPGIGDRQYF; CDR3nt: TGCGCCAGCAGTGAGCCCGGAATAGGGGACAGGCAGTACTTC
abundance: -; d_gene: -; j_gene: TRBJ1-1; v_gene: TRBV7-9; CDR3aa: CASSLINANTEAFF; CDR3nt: TGTGCCAGCAGCTTAATTAACGCCAACACTGAAGCTTTCTTT
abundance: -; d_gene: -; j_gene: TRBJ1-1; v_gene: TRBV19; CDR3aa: CASSFGGRGTEAFF; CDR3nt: TGTGCCAGTAGTTTCGGAGGAAGGGGGACTGAAGCTTTCTTT
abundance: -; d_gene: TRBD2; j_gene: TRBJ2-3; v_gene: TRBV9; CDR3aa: CASSARLAGSTDTQYF; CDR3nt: TGTGCCAGCAGCGCCCGACTAGCGGGGAGCACAGATACGCAGTATTTT
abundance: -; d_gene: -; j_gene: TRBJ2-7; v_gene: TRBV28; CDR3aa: CASSWGQYEQYF; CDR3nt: TGTGCCAGCAGTTGGGGACAATACGAGCAGTACTTC
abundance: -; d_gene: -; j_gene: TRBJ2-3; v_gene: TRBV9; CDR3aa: CASSVPGGGTDTQYF; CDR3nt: TGTGCCAGCAGCGTCCCAGGAGGAGGTACAGATACGCAGTATTTT